Listed here are 26 T cell receptor beta chains from one sample, sequenced in a study of blood T cell repertoires in COVID-19. The table came from immunoSEQ multiplex PCR; TCRdb's copy has only in-frame clones and leaves some out. The sample holds tens of thousands of clones, about 80% seen once. The source material was peripheral blood. These receptors came from a woman between 55 and 75 years old with acute or convalescent COVID-19.

The rearrangement joins TRBV7-3 to TRBJ2-1; 10 bases match TRBD2. CDR1 and CDR2 from the germline V gene are SGHTA and FQGTGA. V lost 5 bases, J lost 7 bases, and 8 bases stayed unmatched. The CDR3 totals 15 residues. This CDR3 reads CASSTSGGAMNEQFF. CDR3 in DNA: TGTGCCAGCAGCACAAGCGGGGGGGCGATGAATGAGCAGTTCTTC. Variable domain in full (rest from reference TRBV7-3 and TRBJ2-1): GAGVSQTPSNKVTEKGKYVELRCDPISGHTALYWYRQSLGQGPEFLIYFQGTGAADDSGLPNDRFFAVRPEGSVSTLKIQRTERGDSAVYLCASSTSGGAMNEQFFGPGTRLTVL.

The V and J genes are TRBV2 and TRBJ2-3; D is possibly TRBD1 (5 bases). The CDR3 length is 14 residues. The V gene lost 8 bases and the J gene lost 3 bases, with 15 bases spanning the gap. The V gene's germline CDR1 is SNHLY and CDR2 FYNNEI. CDR3 in DNA: TGTGCCAGCCAGGCCAGGGAAGCGACAGATACGCAGTATTTT. Residues: CASQAREATDTQYF. Supplemented by reference TRBV2 and TRBJ2-3, the full variable domain reads EPEVTQTPSHQVTQMGQEVILRCVPISNHLYFYWYRQILGQKVEFLVSFYNNEISEKSEIFDDQFSVERPDGSNFTLKIRSTKLEDSAMYFCASQAREATDTQYFGPGTRLTVL.

The chain carries TRBV19 and TRBJ1-1; TRBD1 matches at 8 bases. Trimming cost V 3 bases and J 4 bases; bases outside gene matches: 10. This CDR3 region has 16 residues. Looked up from germline, CDR1 is LNHDA and CDR2 is SQIVND (reference sequence). The DNA of the CDR3 is TGTGCCAGTAGTATGGGGTCAGGGGGCGCATCCACTGAAGCTTTCTTT. Translating gives CASSMGSGGASTEAFF.

The rearrangement joins TRBV19 to TRBJ1-2, with 11 bases fitting TRBD1. Trimming at V came to 4 bases and at J to 6 bases, leaving 10 bases not matched to a gene. Germline V lookup: CDR1 LNHDA, CDR2 SQIVND (reference sequence). The CDR3 is 16 amino acids. CDR3 coding DNA: TGTGCCAGTAGTAAAATAGGACAGGGGGCTTGGAATGGCTACACCTTC. Translation: CASSKIGQGAWNGYTF.

This clone was counted only a few times. The V and J genes are TRBV11-1 and TRBJ1-1; D not resolved. The CDR3 loop spans 16 amino acids. Trimming stripped 2 bases from V and 2 bases from J, with 15 bases between. CDR1 is SGHAT and CDR2 is FQDESV in the germline V gene (reference sequence). DNA for the CDR3: TGTGCCAGCAGCTTATATGAGTTCGCGAAAAACACTGAAGCTTTCTTT. Translation: CASSLYEFAKNTEAFF.

This clone was counted a single time. V is TRBV7-6 and J is TRBJ2-3, with 9 bases fitting TRBD1. CDR1 is SGHVS, CDR2 FNYEAQ, per germline. The CDR3 is 16 amino acids. J was trimmed by 2 bases and V by 0 bases; bases with no gene match: 3. CDR3 residues: CASSLARTGDTDTQYF. The CDR3 bases are TGTGCCAGCAGCTTAGCGCGGACAGGGGACACAGATACGCAGTATTTT.

V and J are TRBV2 and TRBJ1-2; TRBD1 agrees at 9 bases. J gave up 8 bases and V 6 bases, and 10 bases lay outside the gene matches. Per the germline V gene, CDR1 is SNHLY and CDR2 is FYNNEI. The CDR3 consists of 14 residues. The DNA for the CDR3 is TGTGCCAGCAGAGTCCAGGACAGGGGTAGAGGCTACACCTTC. Translation gives CASRVQDRGRGYTF.

The chain joins TRBV11-3 to TRBJ1-1; D uncertain. The CDR3 contains 14 residues. CDR1 SGHNT and CDR2 YENEEA come from the germline V gene. The V end lost 0 bases, the J end lost 4 bases, and 9 bases lay between the germline ends. The CDR3 loop is CASSLDQWSTEAFF. CDR3 coding DNA: TGTGCCAGCAGCTTAGATCAATGGAGCACTGAAGCTTTCTTT.

This chain connects TRBV27 to TRBJ2-7; 7 bases line up with TRBD2. The J segment lost 3 bases and the V segment lost 2 bases, leaving 4 bases of the junction unmatched. CDR3 length equals 14 residues. Per the germline V gene, CDR1 is MNHEY and CDR2 is SMNVEV (reference sequence). CDR3 bases: TGTGCCAGCAGTTTACAGCGGGAATACTACGAGCAGTACTTC. It codes for CASSLQREYYEQYF.

This clone was found a few times. The chain employs TRBV6-1 and TRBJ1-4; D is unclear. Germline V gene data show CDR1 as MNHNS and CDR2 as SASEGT. The CDR3 extends over 15 amino acids. Trimming took 3 bases from V and 4 from J, leaving 12 bases between them. This chain's CDR3 is CASSDDNSYNEKLFF. The CDR3 coding sequence is TGTGCCAGCAGTGACGACAACAGCTATAATGAAAAACTGTTTTTT.

This chain connects TRBV5-1 to TRBJ1-2; 9 bases are shared with TRBD1. The CDR3 has 17 amino acids. After removal of 0 bases from V and 5 bases from J, the junction contained 11 bases not matched to a gene. Germline V lookup: CDR1 SGHRS, CDR2 YFSETQ. The CDR3 nucleotides are TGCGCCAGCAGCTTGGCCGTAGGGACAGGGAAAAGGTATGGCTACACCTTC. Translation: CASSLAVGTGKRYGYTF.

The chain links TRBV20-1 to TRBJ2-1, with D uncertain. CDR1 and CDR2 from the germline V gene are DFQATT and SNEGSKA (reference sequence). This CDR3 has 11 amino acids. CDR3 region: CRAANGNEQFF. CDR3 coding DNA: TGCAGAGCCGCGAATGGCAATGAGCAGTTCTTC.

V and J are TRBV7-3 and TRBJ2-7, with D perhaps TRBD2 (6 bases). CDR1 and CDR2 (germline): SGHTA, FQGTGA. Trimming cost V 4 bases and J 3 bases, with 10 bases left between them. This CDR3 has 13 amino acids. The chain's CDR3 is CASSSIGGYEQYF. In DNA, the CDR3 is TGTGCCAGCAGCTCCATCGGGGGCTACGAGCAGTACTTC.

CDR3 DNA: TGCGCCAGCAGAACCGGGACAAGCTCCTACAATGAGCAGTTCTTC. The encoded protein is CASRTGTSSYNEQFF. The genes are TRBV5-1 and TRBJ2-1; D possibly corresponds to TRBD1 (6 bases). CDR3 length equals 15 residues. The V gene lost 5 bases and the J gene lost 0 bases, with 12 bases spanning the gap. CDR1 and CDR2 from the germline V gene are SGHRS and YFSETQ.

DNA for the CDR3: TGTGCCAGTAGCCGAGGCGGGGGGGGTAACTATGGCTACACCTTC. Protein sequence: CASSRGGGGNYGYTF. The chain joins TRBV19 to TRBJ1-2, with a weak D call TRBD1 (5 bases). CDR1 is LNHDA, CDR2 SQIVND, per germline (reference sequence). Trimming pared 6 bases from V and 1 base from J, leaving 15 bases between. The CDR3 spans 15 residues.

The chain couples TRBV3-1 (or the pseudogene TRBV3-2) to TRBJ2-7; 7 nucleotides line up with TRBD2. The CDR3 is made up of 12 amino acids. Germline lookup yields CDR1 LGHDT and CDR2 YNNKEL (reference sequence). The ends lost 8 bases at V and 5 bases at J; junction bases unmatched: 6. Here the CDR3 reads CASGEGPHEQYF. CDR3 DNA sequence: TGTGCCAGCGGGGAGGGGCCCCACGAGCAGTACTTC.

The V and J genes are TRBV18 and TRBJ1-2; maybe TRBD1 (5 bases). The CDR3 totals 16 residues. Germline loops: CDR1 KGHSH, CDR2 LQKENI. Trimming stripped 3 bases from V and 0 bases from J, with 14 bases between. The CDR3: CASSPQGGGTNYGYTF. The CDR3, as DNA: TGTGCCAGCTCACCCCAGGGTGGCGGTACTAACTATGGCTACACCTTC.

This rearrangement joins TRBV19 to TRBJ2-4; unclear D gene. V lost 7 bases, J lost 0 bases, and 10 bases lay in between. Germline V gene lookup returns CDR1 LNHDA and CDR2 SQIVND (reference sequence). CDR3 length: 14 amino acids. CDR3 residues: CASKVSLAKNIQYF. CDR3 DNA: TGTGCCAGTAAGGTTAGCTTAGCCAAAAACATTCAGTACTTC.

V gene TRBV4-2 combines with J gene TRBJ2-3; 9 nucleotides match TRBD1. CDR1 and CDR2 (germline): LGHNA, YNFKEQ. V lost 4 bases, J lost 4 bases, and 6 bases stayed unmatched. The CDR3 runs to 15 residues. As DNA, the CDR3 is TGTGCCAGCAGCCCGACAGGGGGGCAGCCAGATACGCAGTATTTT. Its translation is CASSPTGGQPDTQYF.

This clone was detected a few times. The DNA of the CDR3 is TGTGCTAGTGGTTTGGTGGTCAAGAGACAGAATCCTTCACCCCTCCACTTT. Translated, it gives CASGLVVKRQNPSPLHF. The gene calls are TRBV12-5 and TRBJ1-6; the D gene is possibly TRBD1 (5 bases). Germline values: CDR1 LGHNT, CDR2 FRNRAP. Trimming shortened V by 0 bases and J by 9 bases, and 18 bases separated the two germline ends. The CDR3 is made up of 17 amino acids.

V usage is TRBV3-1 (or the pseudogene TRBV3-2) and J usage is TRBJ1-1, with D tentatively TRBD1 (6 bases). Germline-derived CDR1 and CDR2 are LGHDT and YNNKEL (reference sequence). V shed 1 base and J shed 0 bases, with 18 bases lying between them. This CDR3 is built from 18 residues. The CDR3: CASSQGIYREGMNTEAFF. CDR3 bases: TGTGCCAGCAGCCAAGGAATTTACAGGGAGGGGATGAACACTGAAGCTTTCTTT.

The V call is TRBV9, the J call TRBJ1-2, with TRBD1 identical over 8 bases. Trimming at V came to 3 bases and at J to 7 bases, leaving 2 bases not matched to a gene. Per the germline V gene, CDR1 is SGDLS and CDR2 is YYNGEE. This CDR3 is 12 amino acids long. CDR3 in amino acids: CASSGTGGGYTF. The CDR3 nucleotides read TGTGCCAGCAGCGGAACAGGGGGTGGCTACACCTTC.

In its sample, this clone was seen a few times. The CDR3 loop reads CASSSKGGGAYGYTF. The DNA for the CDR3 is TGTGCCAGCAGCTCGAAAGGTGGGGGGGCCTATGGCTACACCTTC. This chain joins TRBV7-8 and TRBJ1-2; D is possibly TRBD1 (6 bases). The CDR3 runs to 15 residues. Germline values: CDR1 SGHVS, CDR2 FQNEAQ. Trimming took off 4 bases at V and 4 bases at J, with 16 bases between the two ends.

The V and J genes are TRBV7-2 and TRBJ1-5; D uncertain. Germline CDR1 and CDR2: SGHTA and FQGNSA. The CDR3 is made up of 13 amino acids. The V and J ends lost 1 base and 11 bases respectively, with 12 bases between them. The CDR3 bases are TGTGCCAGCAGCTTAGATTCGGAGGGAGCCCAGCATTTT. Translating gives CASSLDSEGAQHF.

This chain links TRBV5-4 with TRBJ2-2; 7 positions match TRBD1. J was trimmed by 5 bases and V by 4 bases; bases with no gene match: 11. The CDR3 runs to 16 residues. CDR1 is SGHNT and CDR2 is YYREEE in the germline V gene (reference sequence). The CDR3 loop is CASSPQGQGRTGELFF. The DNA of the CDR3 is TGTGCCAGCAGCCCACAGGGGCAGGGTAGGACCGGGGAGCTGTTTTTT.

The chain recombines TRBV3-1 (or the pseudogene TRBV3-2) with TRBJ1-1; TRBD1 agrees at 8 bases. The germline gives CDR1 LGHDT, CDR2 YNNKEL (reference sequence). V lost 4 bases, J lost 11 bases, and 9 bases stayed unmatched. The CDR3 loop spans 13 amino acids. As DNA, the CDR3 is TGTGCCAGCAGCCGCATCGGACAGGGCCCGGCTTTCTTT. The encoded protein is CASSRIGQGPAFF.